This T cell receptor (beta chain) was sequenced during a study of cytomegalovirus exposure and HLA in healthy donors. The PCR ran on 60 Vbeta and 13 Jbeta primers. Here immunoSEQ multiplex PCR was the method, and the copy in TCRdb shows in-frame clones only, minus some. The data contain about 150,000 clones, around 82% of them singletons. Regarding the study as a whole: Cytomegalovirus-associated TCR beta chains were listed, numbering around 150. HLA-A and HLA-B allele assignments for most subjects were reportedly predicted accurately using TCR beta sequences. There were some V segments, including TRBV6-2 and TRBV6-3, excluded as indistinguishable.

This CDR3 has 13 amino acids. CDR1 SGDLS and CDR2 YYNGEE come from the germline V gene. V was clipped by 0 bases and J by 8 bases, with 9 bases between them. Comments on this clone: No antigen is known for it.

What was sequenced was PBMCs. This sequence joins TRBV9 and TRBJ2-1; D is perhaps TRBD2 (6 bases). The receptor was derived from a woman aged 45-60 years in good health and CMV-seropositive. Here the CDR3 reads CASSVGPSDEQFF. The CDR3 DNA reads TGTGCCAGCAGCGTAGGGCCTAGCGATGAGCAGTTCTTC.